These T cell receptor beta chains were read from a single sample in a study of blood T cells in healthy people across ages. Via MiXCR, TCRdb re-called the 5' RACE reads, giving one row per CDR3 protein. The table lists around 990,000 distinct CDR3 sequences, 20% to 25% of them singletons. The sample also formed part of further work on T cells of mothers and their children.

Sample: blood. The receptors shown here come from a girl aged 2 to 9 in good health. The CDR3 runs from the conserved cysteine through the conserved F or W. D genes are given only for firm matches. For some rows the clone size is stated as once, few or many, or as a class when expanded; others skip it.

>13|TRBJ2-3|TRBV6-5|-|-
TGTGCCAGCAGTTACTCGAATTTAGATACGCAGTATTTT
CASSYSNLDTQYF
>12|TRBJ1-2|TRBV12-3/TRBV12-4|few|-
TGTGCCAGCAGTAGGACAGTCGATGGCTACACCTTC
CASSRTVDGYTF
>15|TRBJ2-5|TRBV4-1|few|TRBD2
TGCGCCAGCAGCCAAGCTCTAGCGGGAGGCCAGACCCAGTACTTC
CASSQALAGGQTQYF
>16|TRBJ2-3|TRBV7-2|few|-
TGTGCCAGCAGAAAAAGAGGGCCCTCCTCTGGGGGTGCGCAGTATTTT
CASRKRGPSSGGAQYF
>15|TRBJ2-3|TRBV11-2|-|-
TGTGCCAGCAGCTTGTGGGGGAGTCCTACAGATACGCAGTATTTT
CASSLWGSPTDTQYF
>15|TRBJ2-3|TRBV2|few|-
TGTGCCAGCAGTGGAGAGCGGGCGGGGACAGATACGCAGTATTTT
CASSGERAGTDTQYF
>17|TRBJ1-5|TRBV27|-|-
TGTGCCAGCAGTTTATCGGAAGGGGACCTGATGAATCAGCCCCAGCATTTT
CASSLSEGDLMNQPQHF
>11|TRBJ1-2|TRBV13|-|-
TGTGCCAGCAGCTTCGCCGCTGGCTACACCTTC
CASSFAAGYTF
>17|TRBJ2-2|TRBV20-1|-|TRBD1
TGCAGTGCTAGAGATCTCGGCGGGACAGGGATGACCGGGGAGCTGTTTTTT
CSARDLGGTGMTGELFF
>15|TRBJ2-3|TRBV6-4|-|-
TGTGCCAGCAGTGAATTCATGGCAGACACAGATACGCAGTATTTT
CASSEFMADTDTQYF
>14|TRBJ2-5|TRBV7-9|few|-
TGTGCCAGCAGCGCGGGGCAGGCAAGGGAGACCCAGTACTTC
CASSAGQARETQYF
>16|TRBJ2-5|TRBV7-8|-|TRBD2
TGTGCCAGCGGATCCTCCCAGGGACTAGCGGAAGAGACCCAGTACTTC
CASGSSQGLAEETQYF
>17|TRBJ2-3|TRBV7-9|once|TRBD2
TGTGCCAGCAGCTCTACGACCACTAGCGCCGGCACAGATACGCAGTATTTT
CASSSTTTSAGTDTQYF
>16|TRBJ1-4|TRBV28|few|-
TGTGCCAGCAGTGACCCCCGGGGTGCAACTAATGAAAAACTGTTTTTT
CASSDPRGATNEKLFF